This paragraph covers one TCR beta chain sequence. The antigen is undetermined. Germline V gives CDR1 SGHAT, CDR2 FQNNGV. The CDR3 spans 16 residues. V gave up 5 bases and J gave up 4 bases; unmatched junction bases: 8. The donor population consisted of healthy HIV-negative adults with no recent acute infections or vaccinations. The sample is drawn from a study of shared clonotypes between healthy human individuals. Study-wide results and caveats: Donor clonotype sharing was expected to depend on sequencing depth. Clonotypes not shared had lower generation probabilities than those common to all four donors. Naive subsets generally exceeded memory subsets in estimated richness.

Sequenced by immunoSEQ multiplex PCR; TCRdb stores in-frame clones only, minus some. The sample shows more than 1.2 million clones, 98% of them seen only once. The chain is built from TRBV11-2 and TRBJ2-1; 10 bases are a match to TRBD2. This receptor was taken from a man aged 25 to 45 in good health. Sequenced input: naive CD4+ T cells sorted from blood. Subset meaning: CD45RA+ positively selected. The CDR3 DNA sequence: TGTGCCAGCAGCGCCCGGACTAGCGGAAATTACAATGAGCAGTTCTTC. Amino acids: CASSARTSGNYNEQFF.